This T cell receptor (beta chain) was documented in a study of blood T cell repertoires in COVID-19. TCRdb's copy holds only in-frame clones and misses some; the assay was immunoSEQ multiplex PCR. This table holds roughly 100,000 clones, roughly 80% found once. The sequence came from a man aged 80 or over with active or convalescent COVID-19. Source material: peripheral blood.

The CDR3 region has the DNA TGTGCCAGTACCTCCGACAGGGGGGAGACCCAGTACTTC. Translated: CASTSDRGETQYF. The rearrangement joins TRBV19 to TRBJ2-5; TRBD1 matches at 9 bases. V lost 7 bases and J lost 5; bases outside the gene matches: 5. Germline CDR1 and CDR2: LNHDA and SQIVND (reference sequence). The length of the CDR3 is 13 residues.